This is a list of T cell receptor beta chains from one sample in a study of blood T cells in healthy people across ages. Each CDR3 protein gets one entry after TCRdb re-called the 5' RACE reads with MiXCR. The table lists about 2 million distinct CDR3 sequences, 49% of them singletons. The sequenced material came from blood. Receptors originate from a woman aged 40 to 50 in good health. The CDR3 runs from the conserved cysteine through the conserved F or W. D genes are given only for firm matches. Clone size is shown for a subset of rows, as once, few, many or a class of expanded clone.

d_gene	abundance	v_gene	j_gene	CDR3aa	CDR3nt
.	once	TRBV7-9	TRBJ2-5	CASSSPGHKETQYF	TGTGCCAGCAGCTCCCCAGGACACAAAGAGACCCAGTACTTC
.	few	TRBV9	TRBJ2-3	CASSVAPTGIDTQYF	TGTGCCAGCAGCGTAGCTCCGACGGGAATAGATACGCAGTATTTT
.	.	TRBV9	TRBJ2-3	CASSVGRPHLGDTQYF	TGTGCCAGCAGCGTAGGGCGTCCCCACCTAGGAGATACGCAGTATTTT
.	.	TRBV24-1	TRBJ2-1	CATSALTRGLNNEQFF	TGTGCCACCAGTGCTCTAACTCGGGGATTAAACAATGAGCAGTTCTTC
.	.	TRBV28	TRBJ2-1	CASSLTLLNEQFF	TGTGCCAGCAGTTTGACTCTTCTGAATGAGCAGTTCTTC
TRBD2	.	TRBV5-6	TRBJ2-6	CASGPLAGFSGANVLTF	TGTGCCAGCGGCCCTCTAGCGGGCTTTTCTGGGGCCAACGTCCTGACTTTC
.	.	TRBV27	TRBJ2-3	CASSLYSGASTDTQYF	TGTGCCAGCAGTTTATACAGCGGAGCTAGCACAGATACGCAGTATTTT
.	.	TRBV4-3	TRBJ1-2	CASSQEEQGGYGYTF	TGCGCCAGCAGCCAAGAAGAACAGGGAGGGTATGGCTACACCTTC
TRBD1	.	TRBV15	TRBJ1-2	CATSRDRGNEYGYTF	TGTGCCACCAGCAGGGACAGGGGCAATGAGTATGGCTACACCTTC
.	.	TRBV6-5	TRBJ2-4	CASSYDMDAGKNIQYF	TGTGCCAGCAGTTATGATATGGACGCGGGCAAAAACATTCAGTACTTC
.	.	TRBV7-9	TRBJ1-1	CASSASGQMNTEAFF	TGTGCCAGCAGCGCCAGCGGGCAGATGAACACTGAAGCTTTCTTT
TRBD1	.	TRBV5-1	TRBJ1-2	CASSRGQGNNYGYTF	TGCGCCAGCAGCAGAGGACAGGGGAATAACTATGGTTACACCTTC
.	few	TRBV6-6	TRBJ1-4	CASSILSLYASNEKLFF	TGTGCCAGCAGTATACTCTCACTGTACGCTTCTAATGAAAAACTGTTTTTT
.	.	TRBV9	TRBJ2-1	CATSEDGYNEQFF	TGTGCCACCAGTGAGGATGGATACAATGAGCAGTTCTTC
.	.	TRBV6-1	TRBJ2-7	CASSAGFYEQYF	TGTGCCAGCAGTGCAGGTTTCTACGAGCAGTACTTC
TRBD2	few	TRBV7-8	TRBJ2-7	CASSLAGRGGPLYEQYF	TGTGCCAGCAGCTTAGCGGGTCGGGGGGGCCCCCTCTACGAGCAGTACTTC
TRBD1	.	TRBV29-1	TRBJ1-1	CSGEWGQSEAFF	TGCAGCGGAGAGTGGGGACAGAGTGAAGCTTTCTTT
.	.	TRBV6-2/TRBV6-3	TRBJ2-7	CASSYDLSYEQYF	TGTGCCAGCAGTTACGACTTGAGCTACGAGCAGTACTTC
.	.	TRBV5-1	TRBJ2-1	CASSLVPEEEQFF	TGCGCCAGCAGTCTGGTACCCGAGGAGGAGCAGTTCTTC
.	many	TRBV20-1	TRBJ2-5	CKAEDIQYF	TGCAAAGCGGAAGATATCCAGTACTTC
.	.	TRBV11-2	TRBJ2-7	CASSLRGTSDEQYF	TGTGCCAGCAGCTTACGGGGAACTTCCGACGAGCAGTACTTC
.	.	TRBV4-1	TRBJ2-6	CASSRIGDSGANVLTF	TGCGCCAGCAGCCGAATAGGGGACTCTGGGGCCAACGTCCTGACTTTC
.	.	TRBV28	TRBJ1-1	CASSLYRDTGRTEAFF	TGTGCCAGCAGTTTATACCGGGACACAGGGAGGACTGAAGCTTTCTTT
TRBD1	few	TRBV10-3	TRBJ2-7	CAISEQGQGIAEQYF	TGTGCCATCAGTGAGCAGGGACAGGGGATAGCCGAGCAGTACTTC
.	once	TRBV29-1	TRBJ2-1	CSVEDLSERAHKEQFF	TGCAGCGTTGAAGATCTTTCAGAGCGGGCACACAAGGAGCAGTTCTTC
.	.	TRBV6-5	TRBJ1-1	CASSYQPNVNTEAFF	TGTGCCAGCAGTTACCAGCCGAATGTCAACACTGAAGCTTTCTTT
.	.	TRBV24-1	TRBJ2-1	CATSDGPPRNGYNEQFF	TGTGCCACCAGTGATGGTCCGCCTAGGAACGGCTACAATGAGCAGTTCTTC
.	.	TRBV10-3	TRBJ1-6	CAISGGRNNSPLHF	TGTGCCATCAGTGGAGGACGCAATAATTCACCCCTCCACTTT
.	.	TRBV7-9	TRBJ2-1	CASSLAGLVNNEQFF	TGTGCCAGCAGCTTAGCGGGACTCGTAAACAATGAGCAGTTCTTC
.	few	TRBV6-1	TRBJ2-7	CASREDRTYEQYF	TGTGCCAGCAGAGAAGACAGGACCTACGAGCAGTACTTC
.	few	TRBV6-2/TRBV6-3	TRBJ1-2	CASNDPGYGYTF	TGTGCCAGCAACGATCCAGGGTATGGCTACACCTTC
TRBD1	few	TRBV6-1	TRBJ2-7	CASSDPGQFPSYEQYF	TGTGCCAGCAGTGACCCGGGACAGTTTCCATCCTACGAGCAGTACTTC
.	.	TRBV4-3	TRBJ1-2	CASSQEPRVPKGYGYTF	TGCGCCAGCAGCCAAGAACCCAGGGTACCCAAGGGGTATGGCTACACCTTC
TRBD1	.	TRBV12-3/TRBV12-4	TRBJ2-6	CASSFAGGTGANVLTF	TGTGCCAGCAGTTTCGCAGGGGGCACTGGGGCCAACGTCCTGACTTTC
.	.	TRBV7-2	TRBJ1-2	CASSLVGGGQNYGYTF	TGTGCCAGCAGCTTAGTGGGGGGGGGACAAAACTATGGCTACACCTTC
TRBD1	.	TRBV3-1	TRBJ2-1	CASSRYRGTSGNEQFF	TGTGCCAGCAGCCGCTACAGGGGGACCTCGGGCAATGAGCAGTTCTTC
TRBD2	.	TRBV20-1	TRBJ2-3	CSARRGRYTDTQYF	TGCAGTGCTAGGCGGGGGAGATACACAGATACGCAGTATTTT
TRBD2	.	TRBV6-6	TRBJ2-5	CASSYFGSGGAQETQYF	TGTGCCAGCAGTTACTTCGGAAGCGGGGGGGCGCAGGAGACCCAGTACTTC
.	.	TRBV12-3/TRBV12-4	TRBJ1-5	CASSLVPQGNQPQHF	TGTGCCAGCAGTTTAGTCCCACAGGGAAATCAGCCCCAGCATTTT
.	few	TRBV27	TRBJ1-2	CASGGQALNYGYTF	TGTGCCAGCGGCGGCCAGGCCTTGAACTATGGCTACACCTTC
TRBD1	few	TRBV24-1	TRBJ2-7	CATSDSGQGRLYEQYF	TGTGCCACCAGTGACAGCGGACAGGGTCGCCTCTACGAGCAGTACTTC
TRBD2	.	TRBV19	TRBJ2-5	CASSIQPPGGSNEETQYF	TGTGCCAGTAGTATACAGCCCCCGGGGGGAAGTAACGAAGAGACCCAGTACTTC
.	.	TRBV10-2	TRBJ2-1	CASSEPSTGFYNEQFF	TGCGCCAGCAGTGAGCCGAGTACAGGGTTCTACAATGAGCAGTTCTTC
.	.	TRBV20-1	TRBJ1-5	CSATIPMPNQPQHF	TGCAGTGCTACCATTCCAATGCCCAATCAGCCCCAGCATTTT
TRBD2	.	TRBV6-2/TRBV6-3	TRBJ2-5	CASSYGTSDHLKTQYF	TGTGCCAGCAGTTACGGGACTAGCGACCATCTGAAGACCCAGTACTTC
TRBD1	.	TRBV6-1	TRBJ1-2	CASGTTGVYGYTF	TGTGCCAGCGGTACGACAGGGGTCTATGGCTACACCTTC